The 19 T cell receptor beta chains below all came from one sample that was sequenced in a study of T cells expressing NK-cell markers. TCRdb reprocessed the 5' RACE reads; each CDR3 protein has one entry and no DNA is given. The sample includes 500,000 to 600,000 distinct CDR3 sequences. Sequences were obtained from blood T cells: a sorted CD56 or NKG2C T cell subset, CD4+ or CD8+ T cells, or bulk PBMC T cells (not recorded which). These receptors were taken from a man younger than 30 in good health.

The J gene is TRBJ2-3, the V gene TRBV24-1. CDR3 length equals 14 residues. Germline V gives CDR1 KGHDR, CDR2 SFDVKD. Here the CDR3 reads CATSGRPGTDTQYF.

The chain combines TRBV7-8 with TRBJ1-5; the D gene TCRdb calls, TRBD1, cannot be checked with no DNA. The CDR3 has 14 residues. Germline V gene lookup returns CDR1 SGHVS and CDR2 FQNEAQ. The chain's CDR3 is CASSSDRVSQPQHF.

This chain uses TRBV12-3 or TRBV12-4 with TRBJ2-4; TCRdb returns TRBD2, unconfirmable since there is no DNA. CDR3 length: 15 residues. CDR3: CASSLGLAGGYIQYF.

The gene calls are TRBV5-1 and TRBJ2-1; TCRdb's D call, TRBD2, is unchecked because there is no DNA. Germline lookup yields CDR1 SGHRS and CDR2 YFSETQ. The CDR3 loop spans 17 amino acids. The CDR3 protein is CASSLGGQISGGNEQFF.

The V gene is TRBV15, the J gene TRBJ2-5; TCRdb indicates TRBD1, and absent DNA this call remains unverified. Germline CDR1 reads LNHNV; CDR2 reads YYDKDF (reference sequence). CDR3 length equals 14 residues. CDR3 sequence reads: CATSHDRREETQYF.

The CDR3 sequence is CASSARLGPDTQYF. The chain joins TRBV9 to TRBJ2-3; TCRdb returns TRBD2, unconfirmable since there is no DNA. The CDR3 is made up of 14 amino acids. Germline V gene data show CDR1 as SGDLS and CDR2 as YYNGEE.

The chain links TRBV4-3 to TRBJ2-1. Germline-derived CDR1 and CDR2 are LGHNA and YSLEER. This CDR3 has 15 residues. This chain's CDR3 is CASSQDTGFYNEQFF.

J is TRBJ1-5 and V is TRBV19. Germline CDR1 reads LNHDA; CDR2 reads SQIVND (reference sequence). CDR3 length: 13 residues. The chain's CDR3 is CAGYVSAGQPQHF.

This chain uses TRBV2 with TRBJ2-3. Germline V lookup: CDR1 SNHLY, CDR2 FYNNEI. This CDR3 region has 12 residues. CDR3 sequence: CASSTMGNTQYF. The variable domain in full, with the rest retrieved from reference TRBV2 and TRBJ2-3, is EPEVTQTPSHQVTQMGQEVILRCVPISNHLYFYWYRQILGQKVEFLVSFYNNEISEKSEIFDDQFSVERPDGSNFTLKIRSTKLEDSAMYFCASSTMGNTQYFGPGTRLTVL.

The V and J genes are TRBV5-1 and TRBJ2-5. CDR1 is SGHRS, CDR2 YFSETQ, per germline. The CDR3 runs to 14 residues. The CDR3 sequence: CASSLAPQQETQYF.

The chain joins TRBV20-1 to TRBJ2-1. CDR1 is DFQATT, CDR2 SNEGSKA, per germline (reference sequence). There are 13 residues in the CDR3. This CDR3 is CSAPRSTYNEQFF.

The chain combines TRBV4-3 with TRBJ2-5; TCRdb's D call of TRBD2 is untestable without DNA. This CDR3 has 16 amino acids. CDR1 and CDR2 from the germline V gene are LGHNA and YSLEER. Here the CDR3 reads CASSQVVAGVGETQYF.

The chain employs TRBV7-8 and TRBJ2-3; TCRdb's assignment of TRBD1 cannot be checked, as there is no DNA. This CDR3 spans 16 amino acids. The germline V gene has CDR1 SGHVS and CDR2 FQNEAQ. CDR3 loop: CASSLGGGAPSDTQYF.

The V gene is TRBV18, the J gene TRBJ2-2; the TCRdb D gene call, TRBD2, has no DNA to confirm it. This CDR3 comprises 15 residues. The V gene's germline CDR1 is KGHSH and CDR2 LQKENI. The CDR3 sequence is CASSPQREATGELFF.

The genes are TRBV7-3 and TRBJ2-6. The CDR3 is 15 residues long. CDR1 is SGHTA and CDR2 is FQGTGA in the germline V gene. The CDR3 region is CASSQFSSGANVLTF.

V gene TRBV7-2 combines with J gene TRBJ2-3; TCRdb selects TRBD1, and the lack of DNA leaves this call unchecked. The germline gives CDR1 SGHTA, CDR2 FQGNSA. This CDR3 has 15 residues. The CDR3 region is CASSLIFPSTDTQYF.

This chain's CDR3 is CASSLVQGATTGELFF. The chain recombines TRBV5-1 with TRBJ2-2; TCRdb designates TRBD1, a call that cannot be tested without DNA. Germline CDR1 SGHRS, CDR2 YFSETQ. The CDR3 spans 16 residues.

This sequence joins TRBV15 and TRBJ2-3; the D call of TRBD1 rests on TCRdb alone, since no DNA is present to check it. The CDR3 spans 15 residues. Looked up from germline, CDR1 is LNHNV and CDR2 is YYDKDF (reference sequence). The CDR3: CATSEDRNPTDTQYF.

The chain is built from TRBV7-8 and TRBJ2-3; TCRdb outputs TRBD1, but without DNA this stays unchecked. The CDR3 is 17 amino acids. Germline V gene sequence: CDR1 SGHVS, CDR2 FQNEAQ. The chain's CDR3 is CASSPNAPGTGTDTQYF.